A single sample is the source of the 27 T cell receptor beta chains below, sequenced in a study of PD-L1 blockade in urothelial cancer. Measured with immunoSEQ multiplex PCR; TCRdb has only the in-frame clones, and not every one. In the table there are tens of thousands of clones, 85% to 90% of which are singletons. The specimen comprised PBMCs, sampled around atezolizumab (anti-PD-L1) treatment. The origin of the receptors is a man between 45 and 60 years old with urothelial cancer.

This clone was counted between two and nine times. The chain links TRBV28 to TRBJ2-7; TRBD1 matches 11 bases. CDR1 and CDR2 from the germline V gene are MDHEN and SYDVKM. The CDR3 runs to 14 residues. V was pared by 6 bases and J by 6 bases, with 7 bases of the junction left unmatched. CDR3 DNA: TGTGCCAGCAGAAGGACAGGGGGCGGAACCGAGCAGTACTTC. It codes for CASRRTGGGTEQYF.

This chain joins TRBV9 and TRBJ2-7; D gene uncertain. CDR1 is SGDLS and CDR2 is YYNGEE in the germline V gene. CDR3 length equals 14 residues. The V end lost 0 bases, the J end lost 2 bases, and 9 bases lay between the germline ends. The CDR3 sequence is CASSVGNSPYEQYF. The CDR3 region has the DNA TGTGCCAGCAGCGTAGGCAACTCCCCCTACGAGCAGTACTTC.

The V call is TRBV5-8, the J call TRBJ2-2, with 12 bases matching TRBD1. Germline CDR1 SGHTS, CDR2 YDEGEE. The CDR3 sequence is 16 residues long. The V gene end was trimmed by 4 bases and the J gene end by 4 bases; junction bases not matched to a gene: 5. CDR3 loop: CASSDGTGGSTGELFF. As DNA, the CDR3 is TGTGCCAGCAGCGACGGGACAGGGGGCTCCACCGGGGAGCTGTTTTTT.

The CDR3 DNA sequence: TGTGCTAGTGGTTTAGGGACAGGCCCCGAGGGTTACGAGCAGTACTTC. Encoded protein: CASGLGTGPEGYEQYF. The rearrangement links TRBV12-5 to TRBJ2-7; 8 bases are a match to TRBD1. The CDR3 has 16 amino acids. The V gene's germline CDR1 is LGHNT and CDR2 FRNRAP. Trimming at V came to 3 bases and at J to 4 bases, leaving 11 bases not matched to a gene.

The chain recombines TRBV15 with TRBJ1-2; D is perhaps TRBD1 (5 bases). The germline gives CDR1 LNHNV, CDR2 YYDKDF (reference sequence). There are 15 residues in the CDR3. Between the trimmed V and J ends, which lost 0 bases and 2 bases, there was a span of 10 bases. CDR3 sequence reads: CATSREARGNYGYTF. As DNA, the CDR3 is TGTGCCACCAGCAGAGAAGCGCGGGGGAACTATGGCTACACCTTC.

This clone was counted only a few times. The V call is TRBV5-6, the J call TRBJ2-1, with D maybe TRBD2 (6 bases). Trimming took off 1 base at V and 1 base at J, with 9 bases between the two ends. Germline assignment: CDR1 SGHDT and CDR2 YYEEEE. This CDR3 is built from 15 residues. The CDR3 sequence is CASSLIGRSYNEQFF. The CDR3 nucleotides read TGTGCCAGCAGCTTGATAGGGAGGTCCTACAATGAGCAGTTCTTC.

The chain carries TRBV25-1 and TRBJ1-2, with 11 bases that match TRBD1. With V trimmed by 3 bases and J by 2 bases, 5 bases remained unmatched. The CDR3 runs 16 residues. Germline CDR1 reads MGHDK; CDR2 reads SYGVNS. CDR3 loop: CASSEGRTGGNYGYTF. The CDR3 nucleotides read TGTGCCAGCAGTGAGGGCAGGACAGGGGGCAACTATGGCTACACCTTC.

The V gene is TRBV7-6, the J gene TRBJ2-1; TRBD2 is a possible D gene (7 bases). Per germline, CDR1 SGHVS and CDR2 FNYEAQ. The CDR3 is 15 residues long. The V end was cut by 2 bases, the J end by 8 bases, with 16 bases between. The CDR3, as DNA: TGTGCCAGCAGCTTATTGATGGGGGGGGGCGATGAGCAGTTCTTC. Translation gives CASSLLMGGGDEQFF.

V usage is TRBV7-9 and J usage is TRBJ1-5; the D is unclear. Germline loops: CDR1 SEHNR, CDR2 FQNEAQ (reference sequence). With 1 base removed from V and 5 bases from J, the gap between germline ends came to 6 bases. The CDR3 runs to 13 residues. The CDR3 DNA reads TGTGCCAGCAGCTTAGGAGTAGATCAGCCCCAGCATTTT. It yields the protein CASSLGVDQPQHF. Drawing the rest from reference TRBV7-9 and TRBJ1-5, the complete variable domain is DTGVSQNPRHKITKRGQNVTFRCDPISEHNRLYWYRQTLGQGPEFLTYFQNEAQLEKSRLLSDRFSAERPKGSFSTLEIQRTEQGDSAMYLCASSLGVDQPQHFGDGTRLSIL.

The CDR3 DNA sequence: TGCAGCGTTACGACAGGGGGCGAAGGGTTCTTC. This translates into CSVTTGGEGFF. The rearrangement uses TRBV29-1 and TRBJ2-1; 10 bases align to TRBD1. The CDR3 consists of 11 residues. Looked up from germline, CDR1 is SQVTM and CDR2 is ANQGSEA. V lost 5 bases and J lost 15; bases outside the gene matches: 7.

The chain links TRBV6-1 to TRBJ1-2; D not resolved. The CDR3 has 14 amino acids. V lost 4 bases and J 0 bases, leaving 9 bases between the germline ends. Germline V gene data show CDR1 as MNHNS and CDR2 as SASEGT. The CDR3 loop is CASSVFGANYGYTF. As DNA, the CDR3 is TGTGCCAGCAGTGTTTTCGGGGCTAACTATGGCTACACCTTC.

The V and J genes are TRBV28 and TRBJ2-7; maybe TRBD1 (5 bases). The V gene's germline CDR1 is MDHEN and CDR2 SYDVKM. The CDR3 spans 16 residues. Trimming removed 1 base at V and 0 bases at J, with 13 bases between. As DNA, the CDR3 is TGTGCCAGCAGTTTATCCCTTGACAGCTTCTCCTACGAGCAGTACTTC. Translated: CASSLSLDSFSYEQYF.

The chain carries TRBV7-8 and TRBJ1-1, with 9 bases aligning to TRBD1. This CDR3 has 16 amino acids. V was pared by 5 bases and J by 0 bases, with 7 bases of the junction left unmatched. Germline CDR1 reads SGHVS; CDR2 reads FQNEAQ. CDR3 nucleotides: TGTGCCAGCAGCCCTTGGACAGGGGCCATGAACACTGAAGCTTTCTTT. Its translation: CASSPWTGAMNTEAFF.

This rearrangement joins TRBV28 to TRBJ1-5; unclear D gene. The CDR3 spans 13 residues. The V gene's germline CDR1 is MDHEN and CDR2 SYDVKM. Between the trimmed V and J ends, which lost 3 bases and 4 bases, there was a span of 7 bases. The CDR3: CASSFPLNQPQHF. The CDR3 DNA reads as TGTGCCAGCAGTTTCCCTCTGAATCAGCCCCAGCATTTT. Based on the CDR3 plus reference TRBV28 and TRBJ1-5, the full variable domain is DVKVTQSSRYLVKRTGEKVFLECVQDMDHENMFWYRQDPGLGLRLIYFSYDVKMKEKGDIPEGYSVSREKKERFSLILESASTNQTSMYLCASSFPLNQPQHFGDGTRLSIL.

The V call is TRBV9, the J call TRBJ1-2; tentatively, D is TRBD1 (5 bases). Germline assignment: CDR1 SGDLS and CDR2 YYNGEE. V shed 4 bases and J shed 4 bases, with 17 bases lying between them. This CDR3 spans 15 amino acids. For the CDR3, the DNA is TGTGCCAGCAGCAAGGCCGCGCAGGGCCCCTATGGCTACACCTTC. Residues: CASSKAAQGPYGYTF.

The chain recombines TRBV10-1 with TRBJ2-7; 12 bases line up with TRBD1. Trimming took 2 bases from V and 5 from J; bases not matched to a gene: 10. The CDR3 covers 17 residues. Germline V gene data show CDR1 as WNHNN and CDR2 as SYGVQD (reference sequence). CDR3 sequence (DNA): TGCGCCAGCAGTGAGCTCTTCCGGGACAGGGGGCGCAACGAGCAGTACTTC. This encodes CASSELFRDRGRNEQYF.

This chain joins TRBV18 and TRBJ2-1; TRBD1 agrees at 7 bases. V lost 2 bases and J lost 7; bases outside the gene matches: 8. The germline V gene encodes CDR1 KGHSH and CDR2 LQKENI. The CDR3 has 15 residues. The DNA of the CDR3 is TGTGCCAGCTCACCAGAGGGGGCGAGGGGGAATGAGCAGTTCTTC. Amino acids: CASSPEGARGNEQFF.

The rearrangement joins TRBV5-5 to TRBJ1-2; 7 bases are shared with TRBD1. V lost 4 bases, J lost 2 bases, and 5 bases stayed unmatched. This CDR3 contains 14 residues. CDR1 and CDR2 (germline): SGHKS, YYEKEE (reference sequence). Here the CDR3 reads CASSVVGGNYGYTF. CDR3 nucleotides: TGTGCCAGCAGCGTCGTAGGGGGCAACTATGGCTACACCTTC.

This chain links TRBV7-9 with TRBJ2-5; weak D call: TRBD2 (5 bases). Germline CDR1 and CDR2: SEHNR and FQNEAQ (reference sequence). This CDR3 spans 15 amino acids. Trimming took off 4 bases at V and 2 bases at J, with 14 bases between the two ends. CDR3 region: CASSSGNTLQETQYF. The CDR3 bases are TGTGCCAGCAGCTCCGGGAACACCCTTCAAGAGACCCAGTACTTC.

The rearrangement uses TRBV10-3 and TRBJ2-2; 16 bases match TRBD2. CDR3 size: 15 residues. CDR1 is ENHRY and CDR2 is SYGVKD in the germline V gene. V was clipped by 9 bases and J by 6 bases; unmatched bases: 4. CDR3 sequence: CAIRGLAGGPGELFF. The CDR3 nucleotides are TGTGCCATTCGGGGACTAGCGGGGGGGCCCGGGGAGCTGTTTTTT.

The rearrangement uses TRBV5-1 and TRBJ1-1, with TRBD1 identical over 8 bases. The CDR3 spans 14 residues. Germline values: CDR1 SGHRS, CDR2 YFSETQ. Trimming removed 3 bases from V and 6 bases from J; junction bases left unmatched: 7. CDR3 sequence: CASSYQGATPEAFF. The CDR3 region has the DNA TGCGCCAGCAGCTATCAGGGGGCGACCCCTGAAGCTTTCTTT.

This clone showed up just once. The rearrangement joins TRBV4-1 to TRBJ2-1; 16 positions match TRBD2. Germline CDR1 and CDR2: MGHRA and YSYEKL. V lost 2 bases to trimming and J lost 2 bases; unmatched junction nucleotides: 3. CDR3 length: 18 amino acids. CDR3 sequence reads: CASSQLGLAGGPYNEQFF. For the CDR3, the DNA is TGCGCCAGCAGCCAACTGGGACTAGCGGGGGGGCCCTACAATGAGCAGTTCTTC.

V gene TRBV19 combines with J gene TRBJ1-5, with 9 nucleotides matching TRBD1. V lost 5 bases, J lost 0 bases, and 8 bases stayed unmatched. CDR1 and CDR2 (germline): LNHDA, SQIVND (reference sequence). The CDR3 has 17 residues. The CDR3 DNA follows: TGTGCCAGTAGTCCCCGGACAGGGGTGGATAGCAATCAGCCCCAGCATTTT. It encodes CASSPRTGVDSNQPQHF.

This chain connects TRBV5-1 to TRBJ2-3, with 9 bases aligning to TRBD2. V was clipped by 0 bases and J by 1 base; unmatched bases: 9. Looked up from germline, CDR1 is SGHRS and CDR2 is YFSETQ. The CDR3 loop spans 18 amino acids. CDR3 nucleotides: TGCGCCAGCAGCTTGGATTTCGTCAGGACTAGCGGCACAGATACGCAGTATTTT. Protein: CASSLDFVRTSGTDTQYF.

V and J are TRBV30 and TRBJ2-2; no clear D gene. V was clipped by 2 bases and J by 4 bases, with 14 bases between them. The CDR3 is 15 amino acids. Germline CDR1 reads GTSNPN; CDR2 reads SVGIG (reference sequence). This CDR3 is CAWSPTNGVTGELFF. The CDR3 region has the DNA TGTGCCTGGAGTCCAACAAATGGAGTCACCGGGGAGCTGTTTTTT.

The chain is built from TRBV5-1 and TRBJ2-3; 9 bases are shared with TRBD2. Germline CDR1 SGHRS, CDR2 YFSETQ. The CDR3 has 14 amino acids. V lost 0 bases and J lost 6; bases outside the gene matches: 2. The CDR3 DNA reads TGCGCCAGCAGCTTGGAACTAGCGGGCGATACGCAGTATTTT. Protein sequence: CASSLELAGDTQYF.

The chain recombines TRBV10-1 with TRBJ2-7, with 7 positions matching TRBD1. Germline lookup yields CDR1 WNHNN and CDR2 SYGVQD (reference sequence). V shed 5 bases and J 3 bases; nucleotides not matched to a gene: 1. This CDR3 contains 12 residues. CDR3 DNA sequence: TGCGCCAGCAGTACAGGGGACTACGAGCAGTACTTC. The encoded protein is CASSTGDYEQYF.